These 32 T cell receptor beta chains originate from one sample sequenced in a study of CD8 T cells in ankylosing spondylitis. TCRdb called the 5' RACE reads again in MiXCR, with one record for every CDR3 protein. The sample holds around 330,000 distinct CDR3 sequences; 9.5% to 13% are singletons and the top ten take roughly 9%. Sequencing was performed on blood, either unsorted or a sorted T cell fraction (not recorded which). These receptor sequences come from a female donor with ankylosing spondylitis or in good health (not recorded which).

This clonotype has more than one count but fewer than ten. J is TRBJ2-7 and V is TRBV15, with D perhaps TRBD1 (5 bases). Germline CDR1 is LNHNV and CDR2 is YYDKDF (reference sequence). With 3 bases removed from V and 1 base from J, the gap between germline ends came to 13 bases. The CDR3 covers 15 residues. The CDR3 DNA sequence: TGTGCCACCAGCAGTAAGACAGACGGTTCCTACGAGCAGTACTTC. This encodes CATSSKTDGSYEQYF.

This clonotype was seen many times. CDR3 DNA: TGTGCCAGCAGGAATCCGGGACAACAATCCGAGCAGTACTTC. Its protein is CASRNPGQQSEQYF. The chain recombines TRBV12-3 or TRBV12-4 with TRBJ2-7; a weak D match, TRBD1 (6 bases). Trimming took 6 bases from V and 6 from J, leaving 18 bases between them. This CDR3 has 14 amino acids.

The V call is TRBV3-1, the J call TRBJ1-3, with 8 bases fitting TRBD1. Germline CDR1 is LGHDT and CDR2 is YNNKEL (reference sequence). V lost 7 bases to trimming and J lost 8 bases; unmatched junction nucleotides: 7. The CDR3 length is 13 residues. The CDR3 nucleotides are TGTGCCAGCACTTCGACAGGGGCGGACACCATATATTTT. It encodes CASTSTGADTIYF.

V and J are TRBV5-1 and TRBJ2-3; 9 positions agree with TRBD2. The junction had 14 bases not matched to a gene; V was cut back by 2 bases and J by 4 bases. Germline CDR1 and CDR2: SGHRS and YFSETQ. The CDR3 is 18 amino acids. The CDR3 coding sequence is TGCGCCAGCAGCTTAATCCCTAGTGGTGCGGGGGGGTCAGATACGCAGTATTTT. This translates into CASSLIPSGAGGSDTQYF.

This clonotype was seen many times. The chain is built from TRBV20-1 and TRBJ1-1, with D possibly TRBD1 on 5 matching bases. Germline CDR1 DFQATT, CDR2 SNEGSKA (reference sequence). The length of the CDR3 is 12 residues. CDR3 in DNA: TGCACCCCGGGCCGGCAGGGCGGTGATACTTTCTTT. Encoded protein: CTPGRQGGDTFF.

The genes are TRBV20-1 and TRBJ1-2; 7 positions match TRBD1. There are 13 residues in the CDR3. Unmatched junction bases numbered 5, after V lost 3 bases and J lost 4 bases. Germline V gives CDR1 DFQATT, CDR2 SNEGSKA (reference sequence). The CDR3 reads CSASLDRSYGYTF. CDR3 bases: TGCAGTGCTAGCCTGGACAGGTCCTATGGCTACACCTTC.

The table lists this clonotype with many counts. The CDR3 loop reads CATSRDWGSDTEAFF. As DNA, the CDR3 is TGTGCCACCAGCAGAGATTGGGGATCCGACACTGAAGCTTTCTTT. The rearrangement links TRBV15 to TRBJ1-1; D uncertain. Trimming stripped 0 bases from V and 3 bases from J, with 11 bases between. The V gene's germline CDR1 is LNHNV and CDR2 YYDKDF (reference sequence). The CDR3 runs 15 residues.

This clonotype was found many times. The genes are TRBV10-3 and TRBJ2-2; D remains unclear. The CDR3 extends over 13 amino acids. Germline V CDR1 and CDR2: ENHRY, SYGVKD. V was cut by 6 bases and J by 1 base, with 6 bases left in between. CDR3 region: CAIRAGNTGELFF. CDR3 sequence (DNA): TGTGCCATCAGGGCAGGGAACACCGGGGAGCTGTTTTTT.

This clonotype was detected many times. The chain recombines TRBV10-2 with TRBJ1-5; possibly TRBD1 for D (6 bases). The CDR3 covers 13 residues. Looked up from germline, CDR1 is WSHSY and CDR2 is SAAADI. Trimming took 3 bases from V and 9 from J, leaving 12 bases between them. The CDR3 DNA is TGCGCCAGCAGTGAACAAGCCAGGGGGCCCCAGCATTTT. Residues: CASSEQARGPQHF.

In this sample, this clonotype turned up a few times. V gene TRBV11-3 combines with J gene TRBJ2-3; D uncertain. The CDR3 extends over 14 amino acids. V dropped 1 base and J dropped 4 bases, with 9 bases sitting between them. CDR1 and CDR2 (germline): SGHNT, YENEEA. The CDR3 region has the DNA TGTGCCAGCAGCTTAGGAAGGTGGTCAGATACGCAGTATTTT. This codes for CASSLGRWSDTQYF.

V gene TRBV14 combines with J gene TRBJ2-7; TRBD1 might be the D (6 bases). CDR3 size: 12 residues. Trimming stripped 11 bases from V and 0 bases from J, with 11 bases between. The germline CDR1 and CDR2 sequences are SGHDN and FVKESK. The CDR3 reads CASRDNSYEQYF. CDR3 DNA: TGTGCCTCAAGGGACAACTCCTACGAGCAGTACTTC.

Many counts were recorded for this clonotype. This chain joins TRBV20-1 and TRBJ1-2, with a possible D match to TRBD1 (5 bases). The CDR3 loop spans 15 amino acids. V was trimmed by 0 bases and J by 4 bases, leaving 15 bases between them. CDR1 is DFQATT and CDR2 is SNEGSKA in the germline V gene (reference sequence). In DNA form, the CDR3 reads TGCAGTGCTAGAGATCGGATAGGGGCGGGCTATGGCTACACCTTC. Encoded protein: CSARDRIGAGYGYTF.

This clonotype was counted a few times. The chain recombines TRBV10-3 with TRBJ2-7; the D is unclear. CDR3 length: 13 amino acids. Germline CDR1 reads ENHRY; CDR2 reads SYGVKD. The V gene lost 1 base and the J gene lost 2 bases, with 6 bases spanning the gap. The CDR3 DNA follows: TGTGCCATCAGTGAGTTGGGGACCTACGAGCAGTACTTC. It codes for CAISELGTYEQYF.

With respect to this clonotype: A read error is possible here, since a much larger clone lies one base away. The chain carries TRBV27 and TRBJ2-1; 14 bases agree with TRBD2. The junction had 7 bases not matched to a gene; V was cut back by 6 bases and J by 9 bases. Germline V gene data show CDR1 as MNHEY and CDR2 as SMNVEV (reference sequence). The CDR3 has 15 residues. The CDR3 sequence is CASSPATSGRVEQFF. The DNA for the CDR3 is TGTGCCAGCAGCCCCGCGACTAGCGGGAGGGTTGAGCAGTTCTTC.

The V and J genes are TRBV28 and TRBJ2-1; no clear D gene. Germline assignment: CDR1 MDHEN and CDR2 SYDVKM. The CDR3 consists of 14 residues. Trimming removed 6 bases from V and 6 bases from J, with 15 bases in between. CDR3 protein: CASRATFWGNEQFF. CDR3 DNA: TGTGCCAGCAGAGCCACCTTTTGGGGCAATGAGCAGTTCTTC.

This clonotype was recorded a few times. The V gene is TRBV12-3 or TRBV12-4, the J gene TRBJ2-3, with TRBD2 identical over 9 bases. The J segment lost 5 bases and the V segment lost 8 bases, leaving 11 bases of the junction unmatched. This CDR3 is built from 15 residues. The CDR3 region has the DNA TGTGCCAGCCGCAGTTTAAGTAGCGGGGGAGATACGCAGTATTTT. It encodes CASRSLSSGGDTQYF.

On this clonotype: This likely stems from a read error, as it lies one base from a far larger clone. The chain couples TRBV12-3 or TRBV12-4 to TRBJ2-1; the D is unclear. This CDR3 spans 13 amino acids. The CDR3 spells CASSLRGYNEQLF. In DNA form, the CDR3 reads TGTGCCAGCAGTTTGAGAGGTTACAATGAGCAGTTATTC.

V gene TRBV20-1 combines with J gene TRBJ2-2; 11 bases are a match to TRBD1. Trimming at V came to 1 base and at J to 4 bases, leaving 5 bases not matched to a gene. The V gene's germline CDR1 is DFQATT and CDR2 SNEGSKA (reference sequence). The CDR3 loop spans 16 amino acids. The CDR3, as DNA: TGCAGTGCTAGAGCGCCGGGACAGGGGGGCACCGGGGAGCTGTTTTTT. The encoded protein is CSARAPGQGGTGELFF.

In its sample, this clonotype was seen many times. The V and J genes are TRBV5-1 and TRBJ2-1, with 10 bases lining up with TRBD1. The V gene end was trimmed by 6 bases and the J gene end by 3 bases; junction bases not matched to a gene: 6. Germline CDR1 is SGHRS and CDR2 is YFSETQ. The CDR3 sequence is 15 residues long. For the CDR3, the DNA is TGCGCCAGCACACCCCGGGACAGGGGCTACAATGAGCAGTTCTTC. Translating it yields CASTPRDRGYNEQFF.

This clonotype appeared many times. The gene calls are TRBV6-5 and TRBJ2-2, with 8 bases identical to TRBD1. V shed 0 bases and J 5 bases; nucleotides not matched to a gene: 8. Germline lookup yields CDR1 MNHEY and CDR2 SVGAGI. The CDR3 is made up of 17 amino acids. CDR3 nucleotide sequence: TGTGCCAGCAGTTACTCGACTAGGACAGGGCAGACCGGGGAGCTGTTTTTT. Encoded protein: CASSYSTRTGQTGELFF.

This clonotype has a count of ten or more. The rearrangement uses TRBV5-1 and TRBJ2-1; D gene uncertain. V lost 9 bases and J lost 6, with 22 bases in between. The germline gives CDR1 SGHRS, CDR2 YFSETQ. The CDR3 consists of 15 residues. CDR3 nucleotides: TGCGCCACCGCTCAGACATCTCTGCGTGTCAATGAGCAGTTCTTC. It encodes CATAQTSLRVNEQFF.

This clonotype was found many times. The CDR3 DNA follows: TGTGCCAGCAGTTTGGTGCCATCGGGGATGATGAACACTGAAGCTTTCTTT. Its translation is CASSLVPSGMMNTEAFF. The chain recombines TRBV12-3 or TRBV12-4 with TRBJ1-1; D gene ambiguous. CDR3 length: 17 residues. V lost 3 bases, J lost 0 bases, and 17 bases lay in between.

This clonotype was counted at least ten times. The gene calls are TRBV12-3 or TRBV12-4 and TRBJ2-1, with D perhaps matching TRBD2 (6 bases). V shed 10 bases and J shed 10 bases, with 17 bases lying between them. The CDR3 sequence is 12 residues long. CDR3 nucleotide sequence: TGTGCCACCGGGACTTCCCTCATGGAGCAGTTCTTC. Translated: CATGTSLMEQFF.

This clonotype came up many times. The chain recombines TRBV11-3 with TRBJ2-7; TRBD1 matches 8 bases. V lost 4 bases, J lost 3 bases, and 2 bases stayed unmatched. There are 13 residues in the CDR3. The germline V gene has CDR1 SGHNT and CDR2 YENEEA. DNA for the CDR3: TGTGCCAGCAGCTCGGGGACAGGCTACGAGCAGTACTTC. Translating it yields CASSSGTGYEQYF.

This clonotype showed up many times. The V call is TRBV9, the J call TRBJ2-2, with 9 bases lining up with TRBD2. Germline values: CDR1 SGDLS, CDR2 YYNGEE. J lost 4 bases, V lost 3 bases, and 4 bases had no gene match. The CDR3 extends over 15 amino acids. CDR3 coding DNA: TGTGCCAGCAGCGCCCGACTAGCGGTCACCGGGGAGCTGTTTTTT. Protein sequence: CASSARLAVTGELFF.

V gene TRBV12-3 or TRBV12-4 combines with J gene TRBJ2-1; 8 nucleotides line up with TRBD1. Unmatched junction bases numbered 9, after V lost 5 bases and J lost 9 bases. CDR3 length: 14 residues. CDR3 sequence reads: CASSRTGGLGEQFF. CDR3 nucleotides: TGTGCCAGCAGTCGCACAGGGGGTCTCGGTGAGCAGTTCTTC.

This clonotype was seen at least ten times. The V call is TRBV20-1, the J call TRBJ2-5; possible D gene TRBD1, 5 bases. The CDR3 length is 10 residues. Trimming stripped 3 bases from V and 9 bases from J, with 8 bases between. Germline V gene data show CDR1 as DFQATT and CDR2 as SNEGSKA (reference sequence). Here the CDR3 DNA reads TGCAGTGCTAGTAAGGGGCCCCAGTACTTC. This translates into CSASKGPQYF.

This clonotype was observed at least ten times. This chain links TRBV15 with TRBJ2-7, with D perhaps matching TRBD2 (5 bases). Trimming stripped 0 bases from V and 4 bases from J, with 7 bases between. Germline CDR1 reads LNHNV; CDR2 reads YYDKDF (reference sequence). The CDR3 totals 13 residues. CDR3 sequence: CATSRDEGYEQYF. The CDR3 DNA reads as TGTGCCACCAGCAGAGATGAGGGATACGAGCAGTACTTC.

This clonotype was seen repeatedly, ten times or more. The chain uses TRBV7-9 and TRBJ2-7; D is perhaps TRBD1 or TRBD2 (5 bases each). The CDR3 spans 15 residues. Germline CDR1 reads SEHNR; CDR2 reads FQNEAQ (reference sequence). The germline V and J ends were trimmed by 4 bases and 0 bases, with 13 bases remaining between them. As DNA, the CDR3 is TGTGCCAGCAGCTCCCGGGACCTCAGCTCCTACGAGCAGTACTTC. Translated, it gives CASSSRDLSSYEQYF. Based on the CDR3 plus reference TRBV7-9 and TRBJ2-7, the full variable domain is DTGVSQNPRHKITKRGQNVTFRCDPISEHNRLYWYRQTLGQGPEFLTYFQNEAQLEKSRLLSDRFSAERPKGSFSTLEIQRTEQGDSAMYLCASSSRDLSSYEQYFGPGTRLTVT.

A few counts support this clonotype. This CDR3 reads CASSYSLGEPLHF. DNA of the CDR3: TGTGCCAGCAGTTACTCTCTTGGTGAACCCCTCCACTTT. The rearrangement uses TRBV6-6 and TRBJ1-6, with D unclear. The CDR3 runs to 13 residues. Germline V gives CDR1 MNHNY, CDR2 SVGAGI (reference sequence). V dropped 0 bases and J dropped 12 bases, with 9 bases sitting between them.

The chain combines TRBV3-1 with TRBJ2-5; 12 nucleotides match TRBD2. Germline V lookup: CDR1 LGHDT, CDR2 YNNKEL (reference sequence). The CDR3 has 15 residues. The trim removed 3 bases at V and 4 bases at J, leaving 3 bases unmatched. The CDR3: CASSHWTSGVETQYF. The DNA of the CDR3 is TGTGCCAGCAGCCACTGGACTAGCGGGGTAGAGACCCAGTACTTC.

This clonotype was picked up many times. The chain uses TRBV29-1 and TRBJ2-5; no clear D gene. Germline V gene sequence: CDR1 SQVTM, CDR2 ANQGSEA. The CDR3 is 12 amino acids. V shed 4 bases and J shed 2 bases, with 8 bases lying between them. The CDR3 DNA sequence: TGCAGCGTTGCAAGTTCACAAGAGACCCAGTACTTC. Protein: CSVASSQETQYF.